A single TCR beta chain is shown here with its context. Its antigen target is currently unknown. Within one base of it there is no much larger clone, and no base qualities were kept. This entry comes from a study of OX40 agonist ivuxolimab in advanced cancers. For context, the study as a whole: The costimulatory receptor OX40 (CD134) was targeted by ivuxolimab, a fully human IgG2 agonistic monoclonal antibody. Of the roughly 50 dose-escalation patients, hepatocellular carcinoma was present in about 20, melanoma in roughly 15, renal cell carcinoma in 9 and head and neck cancer in 9. Prior anti-PD-1, anti-PD-L1 or anti-CTLA-4 therapy was permitted, and checkpoint inhibitors had been received by about 44% of dose-escalation patients. In the dose-escalation cohort, over 65% of patients were male, and the mean age was roughly 60 years, with a range of about 20 to 90. The monotherapy dose-escalation portion (N ≈ 50 patients) of the phase I ivuxolimab trial is reported in the paper. Three dose-escalation patients achieved partial responses, one with hepatocellular carcinoma and two with cutaneous melanoma. Intravenous ivuxolimab was administered to patients every 2 weeks at six dose levels: 0.01, 0.1, 0.3, 1.5, 3 and 10 mg/kg. The point of sequencing TCRbeta in the periphery was to test whether ivuxolimab changed TCR sequence diversity and drove clonal T-cell expansion. Points the paper makes about the study in general: Which antigens the clonally expanded peripheral T cells were specific for was not determined. Low levels of normalized T-cell clonal expansion were also seen in some patients who did not respond. After ivuxolimab, more expanded clones were found on average in CD8+ T cells than in CD4+ T cells. At doses from 0.1 to 3.0 mg/kg, clonal expansion was seen in both CD4+ and CD8+ blood T cells between baseline and week 6. In partial responders in the 0.1-3.0 mg/kg groups, normalized peripheral clonal expansion was found to be among the lowest, especially among CD8+ T cells.

Genomic DNA was isolated from the sorted cells so that the TCRbeta CDR3 region could be sequenced. TCRbeta CDR3 regions were sequenced using the immunoSEQ Assay. This immuneACCESS table, as held by TCRdb, lists in-frame sequences with V and J called but not all clones. Of the missing ones, under half trace to an unresolved V gene in checked studies; the others have no known cause. The sample has about 14,000 clones on record, around three quarters of them singletons. The ten largest clones take up roughly 14% of the sample. The cysteine opens and the phenylalanine closes a CDR3 of 15 amino acids. Only the CDR3 DNA stays, 45 bases, in frame from base 1. CDR1 and CDR2 were assigned from the germline V gene (reference sequence) as LNHDA and SQIVND. Cut back by 0 bases and 7 bases, the V and J ends lie 12 bases apart. Patients with autoimmune disease history or receiving systemic immunosuppression were excluded from the trial. Peripheral blood for TCR sequencing was collected from all dose cohorts at baseline, on cycle 4 day 1, and on cycle 7 day 1. Samples came from an open-label, multicenter, first-in-human phase I dose-escalation trial of ivuxolimab. Adults with locally advanced or metastatic melanoma, renal cell, hepatocellular, or head and neck squamous cell carcinoma were enrolled in the trial. Before TCR sequencing, CD4+ and CD8+ T cells were separately sorted from peripheral blood.

The receptor comes from an adult with an advanced solid tumor such as melanoma, head and neck, liver or kidney cancer. This chain is built from TRBV19 and TRBJ2-2; the D gene is unclear. Source: CD4+ or CD8+ T cells sorted from blood, taken in a trial of the OX40 agonist ivuxolimab. CDR3 region: CASSIETQYHGELFF. The nucleotide sequence reads TGTGCCAGTAGTATAGAAACACAGTATCACGGGGAGCTGTTTTTT.